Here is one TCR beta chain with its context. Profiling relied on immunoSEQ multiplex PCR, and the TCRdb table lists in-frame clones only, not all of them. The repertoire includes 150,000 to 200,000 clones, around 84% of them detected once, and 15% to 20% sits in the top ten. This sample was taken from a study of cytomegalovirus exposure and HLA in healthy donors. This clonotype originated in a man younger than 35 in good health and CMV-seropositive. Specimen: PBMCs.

CDR3 protein: CASSQSWTGNTEAFF. The CDR3 region has the DNA TGTGCCAGCAGCCAAAGTTGGACAGGGAACACTGAAGCTTTCTTT. The chain links TRBV14 to TRBJ1-1; TRBD1 matches at 7 bases. The CDR3 length is 15 residues. J gave up 1 base and V 2 bases, and 4 bases lay outside the gene matches. Germline V lookup: CDR1 SGHDN, CDR2 FVKESK.